This entry is about one T cell receptor beta chain. The record originates from a study of T-cell reconstitution after alpha-beta-depleted transplantation in children. The CDR3 spans 15 residues. Germline V gene sequence: CDR1 MNHEY, CDR2 SMNVEV (reference sequence). Trimming cost V 5 bases and J 3 bases; bases outside gene matches: 6. Researchers prepared the TCRbeta library using unique molecular identifiers, the study reports. TCRdb re-called the PCR reads through MiXCR, storing one row per CDR3 protein. The table includes hundreds of thousands of distinct CDR3 sequences, around 17% detected once. The sequencing here drew on PBMCs from the stem cell graft donor, taken from the stem cell graft. This clonotype originated in a human donor who donated a stem cell graft to a child with acute lymphoblastic leukemia. The gene calls are TRBV27 and TRBJ2-7; 11 nucleotides align to TRBD2. Here the CDR3 DNA reads TGTGCCAGCAGTCCCGGGACTAGCGGCGGCTACGAGCAGTACTTC. This codes for CASSPGTSGGYEQYF.